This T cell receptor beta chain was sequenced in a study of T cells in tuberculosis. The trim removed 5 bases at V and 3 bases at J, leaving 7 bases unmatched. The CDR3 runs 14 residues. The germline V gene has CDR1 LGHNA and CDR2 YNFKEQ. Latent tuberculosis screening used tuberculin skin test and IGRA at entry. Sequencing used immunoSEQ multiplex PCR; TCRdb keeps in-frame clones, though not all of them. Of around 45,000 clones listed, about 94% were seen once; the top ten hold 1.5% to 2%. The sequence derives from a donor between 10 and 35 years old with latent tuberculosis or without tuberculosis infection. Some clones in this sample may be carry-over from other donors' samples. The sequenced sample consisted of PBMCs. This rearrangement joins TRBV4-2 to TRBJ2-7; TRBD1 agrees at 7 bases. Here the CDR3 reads CASSIGTEGYEQYF. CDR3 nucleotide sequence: TGTGCCAGCAGCATCGGGACAGAGGGCTACGAGCAGTACTTC.